This T cell receptor beta chain was recorded in a study of CXCR3-negative and CXCR3-positive naive CD8 T cells. Findings of the study overall: TRB CDR3s were more hydrophobic in CXCR3-positive than in CXCR3-negative naive cells. Memory cells diverged, while naive CXCR3-positive and CXCR3-negative cells had similar TRBV-TRBJ usage.

Of note for this clonotype: Its target is not known.

The CDR3 contains 14 residues. Germline CDR1 and CDR2: DFQATT and SNEGSKA (reference sequence). The study made its TRB cDNA libraries by 5' RACE, adding UMI labels. TCRdb re-called the 5' RACE reads and shows each CDR3 protein once, DNA omitted. The sample totals 55,000 to 70,000 distinct CDR3 sequences; its top ten clones hold 0.7% to 0.8%. CD45RO-CCR7+CD27+CD95- cells counted as naive CD8+ T cells. The specimen was naive CXCR3+ CD8+ T cells from blood. The sample's subset: CD45RO-CCR7+CD27+CD95- naive CD8+ T cells expressing CXCR3 (TNR3+). This chain connects TRBV20-1 to TRBJ2-5. The clonotype originates from a human donor in good health. Some clones in this sample may be carry-over from other donors' samples. The CDR3 spells CSRSRTGYQETQYF.